Shown below are 14 T cell receptor beta chains from a single sample sequenced in a study of blood T cells in healthy people across ages. Sample-barcoded 5' priming and a J-beta primer mix drove a second PCR of roughly 6 to 12 cycles. MiXCR, applied by TCRdb to the 5' RACE reads, yields one record per CDR3 protein. The sample holds roughly 1.6 million distinct CDR3 sequences, around 36% seen once. Sequencing was performed on blood. These receptors were obtained from a woman aged 30 to 39 in good health.

This clonotype was found a few times. The chain combines TRBV12-3 or TRBV12-4 with TRBJ2-3, with D perhaps TRBD2 (6 bases). The CDR3 runs 14 residues. The V end lost 7 bases, the J end lost 3 bases, and 14 bases lay between the germline ends. The CDR3 DNA reads as TGTGCCAGCACCCCCAGCGGGCTAACAGATACGCAGTATTTT. This sequence encodes CASTPSGLTDTQYF.

V and J are TRBV7-9 and TRBJ2-2, with D tentatively TRBD2 (5 bases). Trimming shortened V by 4 bases and J by 7 bases, and 10 bases separated the two germline ends. Looked up from germline, CDR1 is SEHNR and CDR2 is FQNEAQ (reference sequence). The CDR3 loop spans 13 amino acids. CDR3 sequence: CASSSGVVGELFF. The CDR3 DNA is TGTGCCAGCAGCTCCGGGGTAGTCGGGGAGCTGTTTTTT.

This clonotype was found many times. The V call is TRBV29-1, the J call TRBJ2-3, with 12 bases identical to TRBD2. The CDR3 extends over 14 amino acids. Unmatched junction bases numbered 4, after V lost 4 bases and J lost 5 bases. Germline CDR1 is SQVTM and CDR2 is ANQGSEA. The CDR3 loop is CSVVSSGREDTQYF. CDR3 DNA: TGCAGCGTTGTTTCTAGCGGGAGGGAAGATACGCAGTATTTT.

This clonotype was observed at least ten times. This chain links TRBV6-5 with TRBJ2-7, with D possibly TRBD1 on 7 matching bases. The V and J ends lost 4 bases and 2 bases respectively, with 9 bases between them. Germline CDR1 MNHEY, CDR2 SVGAGI. The CDR3 runs 13 residues. CDR3 residues: CASSFRGAYEQYF. The CDR3 nucleotides are TGTGCCAGCAGTTTCAGGGGGGCCTACGAGCAGTACTTC.

The gene calls are TRBV20-1 and TRBJ1-1; TRBD1 might be the D (6 bases). The germline V gene encodes CDR1 DFQATT and CDR2 SNEGSKA (reference sequence). The CDR3 consists of 12 residues. The germline V and J ends were trimmed by 8 bases and 4 bases, with 14 bases remaining between them. The CDR3 DNA sequence: TGCAGTAGTCGAAGGGGGGGCACTGAAGCTTTCTTT. It yields the protein CSSRRGGTEAFF.

There are a few counts of this clonotype. This chain connects TRBV7-8 to TRBJ2-1; no clear D gene. This CDR3 has 13 residues. Between the trimmed V and J ends, which lost 7 bases and 0 bases, there was a span of 7 bases. Per germline, CDR1 SGHVS and CDR2 FQNEAQ. DNA for the CDR3: TGTGCCAGCACCGGTGACTCCTACAATGAGCAGTTCTTC. The encoded protein is CASTGDSYNEQFF.

This clonotype showed up just a few times. The CDR3 here is CASSVALAGGRTDTQYF. CDR3 DNA sequence: TGTGCCAGCAGCGTAGCTCTTGCGGGGGGACGGACAGATACGCAGTATTTT. The chain is built from TRBV9 and TRBJ2-3; 8 bases agree with TRBD2. Per the germline V gene, CDR1 is SGDLS and CDR2 is YYNGEE. The V gene end was trimmed by 0 bases and the J gene end by 3 bases; junction bases not matched to a gene: 9. The CDR3 length is 17 residues.

The chain uses TRBV5-4 and TRBJ2-3; 7 bases are a match to TRBD2. Per the germline V gene, CDR1 is SGHNT and CDR2 is YYREEE (reference sequence). This CDR3 comprises 17 residues. The ends lost 6 bases at V and 0 bases at J; junction bases unmatched: 13. For the CDR3, the DNA is TGTGCCAGCACAGTTTTCCAGGGAGGGGCGAGCACAGATACGCAGTATTTT. This translates into CASTVFQGGASTDTQYF.

Only a few counts were recorded for this clonotype. The CDR3 DNA follows: TGCGCCAGCAGCTTGGATACGGAATCCTACACCTTC. Amino acids: CASSLDTESYTF. The rearrangement links TRBV5-1 to TRBJ1-2; the D is unclear. The ends were cut back, 0 bases at V and 10 bases at J, with 10 bases in the middle. Germline values: CDR1 SGHRS, CDR2 YFSETQ. The CDR3 length is 12 residues.

This clonotype has just a few counts. The rearrangement joins TRBV29-1 to TRBJ2-2, with 11 bases that match TRBD2. Germline V gene data show CDR1 as SQVTM and CDR2 as ANQGSEA. CDR3 size: 15 residues. The V gene end was trimmed by 6 bases and the J gene end by 1 base; junction bases not matched to a gene: 4. DNA of the CDR3: TGCAGCGTCACGACTAGCGGGGTGAACACCGGGGAGCTGTTTTTT. It translates to CSVTTSGVNTGELFF.

The gene calls are TRBV7-9 and TRBJ2-1; TRBD2 aligns across 8 bases. The CDR3 contains 16 residues. CDR1 and CDR2 from the germline V gene are SEHNR and FQNEAQ (reference sequence). With 11 bases clipped from V and 5 bases from J, the junction kept 17 bases outside the gene matches. This CDR3 is CACNSGRGGGNNEQFF. The CDR3 nucleotides read TGTGCCTGCAACTCCGGGAGAGGCGGGGGGAACAATGAGCAGTTCTTC.

The chain employs TRBV9 and TRBJ2-3; a weak D match, TRBD2 (5 bases). V lost 3 bases and J 10 bases, leaving 21 bases between the germline ends. The V gene's germline CDR1 is SGDLS and CDR2 YYNGEE. The CDR3 has 15 residues. For the CDR3, the DNA is TGTGCCAGCAGCGCAGTCGGGATAGACCCCCTTGCGCAGTATTTT. Translation gives CASSAVGIDPLAQYF.

About this clonotype itself: With a much larger clone just one base away, this may be a read error. The rearrangement joins TRBV7-2 to TRBJ2-1; no clear D. TRBJ2-7 matches the DNA end more closely, so the J call is doubtful. This CDR3 comprises 13 residues. Germline assignment: CDR1 SGHTA and CDR2 FQGNSA. The CDR3 DNA reads TGTGCCAGCAGCTTCTATGGACCCTATGAGCAGTACTTC. Protein product: CASSFYGPYEQYF.

The chain joins TRBV29-1 to TRBJ1-1; no firm D call. The CDR3 covers 17 residues. Germline V lookup: CDR1 SQVTM, CDR2 ANQGSEA. The V end was cut by 2 bases, the J end by 4 bases, with 23 bases between. CDR3 sequence reads: CSVEPDLAGAGSTEAFF. DNA for the CDR3: TGCAGCGTTGAACCTGACCTTGCAGGCGCGGGGAGCACTGAAGCTTTCTTT.